What follows are 18 T cell receptor beta chains derived from one specimen sequenced in a study of T cell changes during pregnancy in multiple sclerosis. Sequenced by immunoSEQ multiplex PCR; TCRdb stores in-frame clones only, minus some. This table holds about 29,000 clones, about 88% found once. The sample here was CD8+ T cells from peripheral blood mononuclear cells, taken after pregnancy. These receptor sequences come from a female donor with multiple sclerosis, enrolled in a pregnancy study.

This chain joins TRBV6-1 and TRBJ1-5; no firm D call. Trimming stripped 0 bases from V and 6 bases from J, with 6 bases between. CDR1 is MNHNS and CDR2 is SASEGT in the germline V gene. The CDR3 runs to 13 residues. Here the CDR3 DNA reads TGTGCCAGCAGTGAAGCGTACGGTCAGCCCCAGCATTTT. Its protein product is CASSEAYGQPQHF.

The chain has TRBV27 and TRBJ2-1; D is ambiguous. Germline V lookup: CDR1 MNHEY, CDR2 SMNVEV (reference sequence). Trimming shortened V by 6 bases and J by 8 bases, and 17 bases separated the two germline ends. The CDR3 is made up of 14 amino acids. CDR3 residues: CASSLKLSLHEQFF. The CDR3 DNA reads as TGTGCCAGCAGCCTAAAGCTTAGTCTCCATGAGCAGTTCTTC.

This clone came up once. J is TRBJ1-2 and V is TRBV27; perhaps TRBD1 as D (6 bases). The germline CDR1 and CDR2 sequences are MNHEY and SMNVEV (reference sequence). This CDR3 spans 13 amino acids. Trimming removed 2 bases at V and 8 bases at J, with 12 bases between. The CDR3 DNA reads TGTGCCAGCAGTTTAGGACAGACCGGGGGCTACACCTTC. Protein sequence: CASSLGQTGGYTF.

The gene calls are TRBV4-2 and TRBJ1-2; D unresolved. The CDR3 length is 13 residues. V was shortened by 4 bases and J by 4 bases, with 10 bases between the two germline ends. Germline V gene lookup returns CDR1 LGHNA and CDR2 YNFKEQ. The CDR3 region is CASSPGSSYGYTF. The CDR3 DNA sequence: TGTGCCAGCAGCCCAGGCTCAAGCTATGGCTACACCTTC.

The V gene is TRBV4-2, the J gene TRBJ2-5; 7 bases agree with TRBD2. V was pared by 2 bases and J by 11 bases, with 8 bases of the junction left unmatched. Germline CDR1 LGHNA, CDR2 YNFKEQ. This CDR3 comprises 13 residues. The CDR3 DNA sequence: TGTGCCAGCAGCCAATTGATCGTGCGGGAGCAGTACTTC. This sequence encodes CASSQLIVREQYF.

This clone appeared once. The CDR3 bases are TGTGCCAGCAGCTTAGGGATTACGGACAGGAGGATGAACACTGAAGCTTTCTTT. It encodes CASSLGITDRRMNTEAFF. The rearrangement links TRBV7-6 to TRBJ1-1, with TRBD1 matching 7 bases. CDR1 and CDR2 from the germline V gene are SGHVS and FNYEAQ. This CDR3 is built from 18 residues. The trim removed 1 base at V and 0 bases at J, leaving 11 bases unmatched.

This chain joins TRBV28 and TRBJ2-1; TRBD2 matches at 11 bases. The CDR3 is made up of 15 amino acids. V gave up 8 bases and J gave up 7 bases; unmatched junction bases: 10. Per the germline V gene, CDR1 is MDHEN and CDR2 is SYDVKM. The CDR3 is CASDHTSGSQNEQFF. In DNA, the CDR3 is TGTGCCAGCGATCATACTAGCGGGAGTCAGAATGAGCAGTTCTTC.

This clone was found once. The chain couples TRBV27 to TRBJ2-7, with no clear D. The germline V gene encodes CDR1 MNHEY and CDR2 SMNVEV (reference sequence). V was shortened by 0 bases and J by 4 bases, with 7 bases between the two germline ends. The CDR3 has 13 residues. In DNA, the CDR3 is TGTGCCAGCAGTTTATCGAGAAAGTACGAGCAGTACTTC. Translation gives CASSLSRKYEQYF.

The rearrangement joins TRBV6-6 to TRBJ2-7; TRBD1 matches 7 bases. J was trimmed by 5 bases and V by 6 bases; bases with no gene match: 13. The CDR3 is made up of 15 amino acids. Per the germline V gene, CDR1 is MNHNY and CDR2 is SVGAGI (reference sequence). CDR3 nucleotides: TGTGCCAGCAGCTCAGCCCAGGGGGATCGGGACGAGCAGTACTTC. Translated: CASSSAQGDRDEQYF.

This clone was seen only once. The rearrangement uses TRBV4-1 and TRBJ1-2, with D uncertain. Trimming removed 1 base from V and 8 bases from J, with 5 bases in between. The V gene's germline CDR1 is MGHRA and CDR2 YSYEKL. The CDR3 covers 11 residues. CDR3 loop: CASSQGGGYTF. CDR3 in DNA: TGCGCCAGCAGCCAAGGAGGGGGCTACACCTTC.

The chain recombines TRBV30 with TRBJ1-1; D gene ambiguous. This CDR3 has 13 amino acids. Trimming cost V 0 bases and J 2 bases, with 7 bases left between them. Germline assignment: CDR1 GTSNPN and CDR2 SVGIG (reference sequence). The CDR3 protein is CAWSVADNTEAFF. In DNA form, the CDR3 reads TGTGCCTGGAGTGTGGCGGATAACACTGAAGCTTTCTTT.

The V gene is TRBV7-9, the J gene TRBJ2-5, with 11 bases identical to TRBD2. CDR1 is SEHNR and CDR2 is FQNEAQ in the germline V gene (reference sequence). The V and J ends lost 2 bases and 1 base, in that order; junction bases with no gene match: 3. This CDR3 is 16 amino acids long. The CDR3 bases are TGTGCCAGCAGCTTACGACTAGCGGGATCCCAAGAGACCCAGTACTTC. This translates into CASSLRLAGSQETQYF.

This clone was seen only once. The CDR3 reads CASSKTSGSKETQYF. The CDR3 DNA reads as TGTGCCAGCAGTAAGACTAGCGGGAGTAAAGAGACCCAGTACTTC. The chain uses TRBV6-5 and TRBJ2-5; 12 bases are shared with TRBD2. This CDR3 region has 15 residues. V lost 5 bases and J lost 3; bases outside the gene matches: 4. The germline CDR1 and CDR2 sequences are MNHEY and SVGAGI.

The rearrangement uses TRBV9 and TRBJ1-3; weak D call: TRBD1 (5 bases). Between the trimmed V and J ends, which lost 3 bases and 4 bases, there was a span of 17 bases. Germline V CDR1 and CDR2: SGDLS, YYNGEE. The CDR3 spans 16 residues. CDR3 amino acids: CASSAQRGGTGNTIYF. In DNA form, the CDR3 reads TGTGCCAGCAGCGCACAAAGGGGAGGGACGGGAAACACCATATATTTT.

The CDR3 DNA sequence: TGTGCCAGCAGCTTGCTGGAGGAAGGTACTGAAGCTTTCTTT. It translates to CASSLLEEGTEAFF. The chain employs TRBV5-6 and TRBJ1-1, with D unresolved. Per the germline V gene, CDR1 is SGHDT and CDR2 is YYEEEE. V lost 1 base and J lost 5, with 12 bases in between. The CDR3 extends over 14 amino acids.

As DNA, the CDR3 is TGTGCCAGTAGCTACAGGGATTACCCCTACGAGCAGTACTTC. Its translation is CASSYRDYPYEQYF. This chain joins TRBV19 and TRBJ2-7; D might be TRBD1 (6 bases). The V end was cut by 6 bases, the J end by 2 bases, with 14 bases between. Germline CDR1 is LNHDA and CDR2 is SQIVND (reference sequence). This CDR3 comprises 14 residues. Full variable domain (missing parts from reference TRBV19 and TRBJ2-7): DGGITQSPKYLFRKEGQNVTLSCEQNLNHDAMYWYRQDPGQGLRLIYYSQIVNDFQKGDIAEGYSVSREKKESFPLTVTSAQKNPTAFYLCASSYRDYPYEQYFGPGTRLTVT.

This chain joins TRBV4-3 and TRBJ2-4; possible D gene TRBD1, 6 bases. Trimming removed 1 base at V and 4 bases at J, with 8 bases between. Germline V lookup: CDR1 LGHNA, CDR2 YSLEER. The CDR3 length is 14 residues. DNA for the CDR3: TGCGCCAGCAGCCAAGTCGGACAGAAAAACATTCAGTACTTC. Amino acids: CASSQVGQKNIQYF.

This sequence joins TRBV7-9 and TRBJ2-7; 9 bases are a match to TRBD2. After removal of 3 bases from V and 6 bases from J, the junction contained 12 bases not matched to a gene. Germline values: CDR1 SEHNR, CDR2 FQNEAQ (reference sequence). CDR3 length: 16 residues. DNA for the CDR3: TGTGCCAGCAGCTTGGCCGGTGGGGCGGGAGGGCTCGAGCAGTACTTC. Its protein is CASSLAGGAGGLEQYF.